Below, 32 T cell receptor beta chains from the same sample are listed, as sequenced in a study of T-cell memory formation after mild COVID-19. MiXCR, run by TCRdb on the 5' RACE reads, gives a single entry per CDR3 protein. The sample holds around 200,000 distinct CDR3 sequences, less than 20% seen once. Sequencing was carried out using PBMCs or a T cell subset sorted from them (not recorded which). All receptors derive from a man aged 18 to 29 who had mild COVID-19 (a few samples of this study predate the infection). Cell type and time point are not known.

This clonotype was seen more than once but under ten times. This sequence joins TRBV28 and TRBJ1-1; the D is unclear. CDR1 and CDR2 (germline): MDHEN, SYDVKM. V gave up 1 base and J gave up 3 bases, with 6 bases separating them. This CDR3 spans 13 amino acids. CDR3 sequence: CASSLSPHTEAFF. Written as DNA, the CDR3 is TGTGCCAGCAGTTTATCCCCCCACACTGAAGCTTTCTTT.

Only a few counts were recorded for this clonotype. J is TRBJ2-7 and V is TRBV4-2; no reliable D call. The CDR3 sequence is 13 residues long. CDR1 is LGHNA, CDR2 YNFKEQ, per germline. V shed 0 bases and J shed 7 bases, with 10 bases lying between them. The CDR3 sequence is CASSQDLGREQYV. The CDR3 DNA is TGTGCCAGCAGCCAAGATCTCGGACGGGAGCAGTACGTC.

This clonotype was recorded a few times. The chain combines TRBV7-9 with TRBJ2-2; TRBD1 aligns across 8 bases. The CDR3 covers 15 residues. Trimming took 6 bases from V and 6 from J; bases not matched to a gene: 9. Germline CDR1 reads SEHNR; CDR2 reads FQNEAQ (reference sequence). CDR3 sequence reads: CASRVEGQDAGELFF. The CDR3 bases are TGTGCCAGCAGGGTGGAGGGACAGGACGCCGGGGAGCTGTTTTTT.

The chain recombines TRBV5-1 with TRBJ2-1, with 9 nucleotides matching TRBD1. The CDR3 is made up of 16 amino acids. V shed 4 bases, J shed 8 bases, and the junction held 13 bases outside the gene matches. The V gene's germline CDR1 is SGHRS and CDR2 YFSETQ. CDR3 sequence: CASSIGALGQGDEQFF. In nucleotides, the CDR3 is TGCGCCAGCAGCATAGGCGCCTTGGGACAGGGCGATGAGCAGTTCTTC.

This clonotype was counted only a few times. This chain uses TRBV27 with TRBJ1-5; no definite D call. There are 12 residues in the CDR3. CDR1 is MNHEY, CDR2 SMNVEV, per germline (reference sequence). Trimming stripped 5 bases from V and 7 bases from J, with 9 bases between. CDR3 sequence reads: CASSQIGQPQHF. The CDR3 DNA sequence: TGTGCCAGCAGTCAGATAGGGCAGCCCCAGCATTTT.

This clonotype has more than one count but fewer than ten. The CDR3 DNA reads as TGCGCCAGCAGTGAGTCGGACAGGGCCTACGAGCAGTACTTC. Protein sequence: CASSESDRAYEQYF. J is TRBJ2-7 and V is TRBV10-1; 8 positions match TRBD1. The junction had 0 bases not matched to a gene; V was cut back by 0 bases and J by 2 bases. CDR3 size: 14 residues. From germline, CDR1 is WNHNN and CDR2 SYGVQD (reference sequence).

The sample holds a few counts of this clonotype. The gene calls are TRBV12-3 or TRBV12-4 and TRBJ1-6, with 8 bases identical to TRBD1. The CDR3 totals 16 residues. Unmatched junction bases numbered 11, after V lost 6 bases and J lost 7 bases. CDR3 in DNA: TGTGCCAGCAGCCGTCGGACAGGGACACAGAATTCACCCCTCCACTTT. Translating gives CASSRRTGTQNSPLHF.

The chain joins TRBV6-6 to TRBJ2-3; D may be TRBD2 (6 bases). Germline lookup yields CDR1 MNHNY and CDR2 SVGAGI (reference sequence). Trimming cost V 6 bases and J 0 bases, with 16 bases left between them. This CDR3 has 16 residues. The DNA for the CDR3 is TGTGCCAGCAGACAGAACCTAGCGCGTAGCACAGATACGCAGTATTTT. Amino acids: CASRQNLARSTDTQYF.

The chain recombines TRBV24-1 with TRBJ2-3; D might be TRBD1 (7 bases). V gave up 6 bases and J gave up 5 bases, with 11 bases separating them. Germline CDR1 and CDR2: KGHDR and SFDVKD. The CDR3 is 13 residues long. In nucleotides, the CDR3 is TGTGCCACCAGTAGGCAGGGGGGAGATACGCAGTATTTT. Its translation: CATSRQGGDTQYF.

The rearrangement joins TRBV19 to TRBJ1-5; D ambiguous. This CDR3 is built from 13 residues. V lost 7 bases and J lost 5, with 12 bases in between. Germline V CDR1 and CDR2: LNHDA, SQIVND (reference sequence). The DNA for the CDR3 is TGTGCCAGTAAACGAGGAGATCATCAGCCCCAGCATTTT. Translation gives CASKRGDHQPQHF.

This clonotype was found once. J is TRBJ2-4 and V is TRBV10-3, with TRBD1 matching over 9 bases. This CDR3 spans 16 amino acids. J was trimmed by 2 bases and V by 4 bases; bases with no gene match: 6. Germline-derived CDR1 and CDR2 are ENHRY and SYGVKD. CDR3 DNA: TGTGCCATCAGTGGTCCGGGACAGGGATCCAAAAACATTCAGTACTTC. Translation: CAISGPGQGSKNIQYF.

The rearrangement links TRBV11-2 to TRBJ1-1; 7 positions match TRBD1. Germline-derived CDR1 and CDR2 are SGHAT and FQNNGV. The J segment lost 4 bases and the V segment lost 4 bases, leaving 0 bases of the junction unmatched. This CDR3 spans 12 amino acids. CDR3 sequence: CASSSGGTEAFF. The CDR3 DNA reads TGTGCCAGCAGCTCAGGGGGCACTGAAGCTTTCTTT.

This clonotype was detected many times. This chain uses TRBV29-1 with TRBJ1-1; D may be TRBD1 (5 bases). This CDR3 is 15 amino acids long. V lost 4 bases and J 0 bases, leaving 15 bases between the germline ends. Germline assignment: CDR1 SQVTM and CDR2 ANQGSEA. The CDR3 here is CSVAPGWGMNTEAFF. The DNA for the CDR3 is TGCAGCGTTGCACCGGGTTGGGGGATGAACACTGAAGCTTTCTTT.

The chain joins TRBV11-3 to TRBJ2-1; TRBD1 aligns across 11 bases. V trimming: 7 bases; J trimming: 5 bases; junction bases outside the gene matches: 4. CDR3 length: 14 amino acids. In germline, CDR1 is SGHNT, CDR2 YENEEA. The CDR3 here is CASTLGQGDNEQFF. In DNA form, the CDR3 reads TGTGCCAGCACCCTGGGACAGGGGGACAATGAGCAGTTCTTC.

This clonotype turned up a few times. The V and J genes are TRBV29-1 and TRBJ2-2; D is undetermined. The length of the CDR3 is 14 residues. Germline CDR1 is SQVTM and CDR2 is ANQGSEA. Between the trimmed V and J ends, which lost 3 bases and 0 bases, there was a span of 8 bases. The CDR3 loop reads CSVEGRANTGELFF. In nucleotides, the CDR3 is TGCAGCGTTGAGGGTAGGGCGAACACCGGGGAGCTGTTTTTT.

In its sample, this clonotype was seen a few times. The chain uses TRBV10-3 and TRBJ1-3; the D gene is possibly TRBD1 (5 bases). The V gene's germline CDR1 is ENHRY and CDR2 SYGVKD. CDR3 length: 16 amino acids. Trimming removed 4 bases at V and 2 bases at J, with 15 bases between. The CDR3 region has the DNA TGTGCCATCAGTGCCCAGTGGGGGGAAGCTGGAAACACCATATATTTT. It translates to CAISAQWGEAGNTIYF.

The CDR3: CASSLALGGEQFF. Here the CDR3 DNA reads TGTGCCAGCAGCTTAGCTTTGGGGGGTGAGCAGTTCTTC. The V and J genes are TRBV7-2 and TRBJ2-1, with D possibly matching TRBD2 (6 bases). Germline assignment: CDR1 SGHTA and CDR2 FQGNSA. V was shortened by 0 bases and J by 9 bases, with 9 bases between the two germline ends. This CDR3 has 13 residues.

In this sample, this clonotype turned up a few times. The chain links TRBV12-3 or TRBV12-4 to TRBJ2-3; 8 bases are a match to TRBD2. With V trimmed by 6 bases and J by 2 bases, 4 bases remained unmatched. The CDR3 has 14 amino acids. The CDR3 reads CASSAGGDTDTQYF. In DNA form, the CDR3 reads TGTGCCAGCAGCGCGGGGGGCGACACAGATACGCAGTATTTT.

The CDR3 DNA reads as TGTGCCAGCAGCTTGCCGGGACAGGGTTCCGAGCAGTACTTC. Translated, it gives CASSLPGQGSEQYF. The chain carries TRBV5-6 and TRBJ2-7; 9 bases line up with TRBD1. V shed 1 base, J shed 6 bases, and the junction held 5 bases outside the gene matches. Germline V lookup: CDR1 SGHDT, CDR2 YYEEEE. The CDR3 runs 14 residues.

CDR3 residues: CASRSQVNYGYTF. CDR3 DNA sequence: TGCGCCAGCAGATCACAGGTGAACTATGGCTACACCTTC. The chain uses TRBV10-2 and TRBJ1-2, with D possibly TRBD1 on 5 matching bases. CDR3 length equals 13 residues. Germline V gives CDR1 WSHSY, CDR2 SAAADI. The germline V and J ends were trimmed by 6 bases and 2 bases, with 10 bases remaining between them.

This chain joins TRBV5-6 and TRBJ2-7; 7 bases fit TRBD1. The CDR3 loop spans 13 amino acids. The ends lost 4 bases at V and 2 bases at J; junction bases unmatched: 3. Germline V CDR1 and CDR2: SGHDT, YYEEEE. The CDR3 sequence: CASSRQGAYEQYV. In DNA, the CDR3 is TGTGCCAGCAGCCGACAGGGAGCCTACGAGCAGTACGTC.

This sequence joins TRBV7-2 and TRBJ2-2; tentatively, D is TRBD2 (6 bases). The V gene lost 10 bases and the J gene lost 5 bases, with 17 bases spanning the gap. In germline, CDR1 is SGHTA, CDR2 FQGNSA. CDR3 length: 14 amino acids. The CDR3 loop reads CATLIRRGTGELFF. The CDR3 DNA reads as TGTGCCACCCTCATCCGCCGGGGGACCGGGGAGCTGTTTTTT.

This clonotype was counted a few times. J is TRBJ2-7 and V is TRBV5-1; possibly TRBD1 or TRBD2 for D (6 bases each). Germline CDR1 reads SGHRS; CDR2 reads YFSETQ. Trimming cost V 0 bases and J 11 bases, with 18 bases left between them. There are 14 residues in the CDR3. CDR3 sequence (DNA): TGCGCCAGCAGCTTGGTTCCTGAGGGGGGTAGTAAGTACTTC. The encoded protein is CASSLVPEGGSKYF.

In this sample, this clonotype turned up a few times. This chain uses TRBV18 with TRBJ1-2; 7 bases line up with TRBD1. V was pared by 4 bases and J by 8 bases, with 7 bases of the junction left unmatched. There are 13 residues in the CDR3. Germline V lookup: CDR1 KGHSH, CDR2 LQKENI. Here the CDR3 reads CASSLYDRDGYTF. DNA of the CDR3: TGTGCCAGCTCACTTTACGACAGGGACGGCTACACCTTC.

This clonotype was observed a single time. The genes are TRBV7-2 and TRBJ2-7; D gene uncertain. The germline V gene encodes CDR1 SGHTA and CDR2 FQGNSA. The CDR3 runs to 13 residues. V lost 4 bases, J lost 4 bases, and 11 bases lay in between. The CDR3 loop is CASSSLGRYEQYV. DNA of the CDR3: TGTGCCAGCAGCTCGCTTGGACGTTACGAGCAGTACGTC.

The chain combines TRBV7-3 with TRBJ2-2, with a tentative D call TRBD2 (5 bases). V gave up 3 bases and J gave up 5 bases, with 10 bases separating them. The V gene's germline CDR1 is SGHTA and CDR2 FQGTGA. CDR3 size: 14 residues. The CDR3 nucleotides are TGTGCCAGCAGCTTTCGGGGTATTACCGGGGAGCTGTTTTTT. This codes for CASSFRGITGELFF.

This chain joins TRBV5-1 and TRBJ2-1; 7 bases line up with TRBD2. The germline CDR1 and CDR2 sequences are SGHRS and YFSETQ. With 7 bases clipped from V and 0 bases from J, the junction kept 4 bases outside the gene matches. The CDR3 covers 14 residues. The CDR3 nucleotides are TGCGCCAGCGGTCCGGGGGGCTCCTACAATGAGCAGTTCTTC. Translating gives CASGPGGSYNEQFF.

This sequence joins TRBV4-3 and TRBJ2-2; no clear D. The ends were cut back, 4 bases at V and 0 bases at J, with 15 bases in the middle. Germline CDR1 reads LGHNA; CDR2 reads YSLEER. The CDR3 is 17 amino acids. The CDR3 protein is CASSLRPVVANTGELFF. The DNA for the CDR3 is TGCGCCAGCAGCCTAAGACCGGTCGTCGCGAACACCGGGGAGCTGTTTTTT.

The chain combines TRBV5-5 with TRBJ1-1; a possible D gene is TRBD1 (6 bases). The CDR3 totals 15 residues. CDR1 is SGHKS and CDR2 is YYEKEE in the germline V gene (reference sequence). Trimming took off 4 bases at V and 3 bases at J, with 16 bases between the two ends. CDR3 region: CASSAYRDMDTEAFF. As DNA, the CDR3 is TGTGCCAGCAGCGCCTACCGGGACATGGACACTGAAGCTTTCTTT.

The chain carries TRBV5-1 and TRBJ2-5, with 11 bases lining up with TRBD1. The CDR3 is 16 amino acids. Germline lookup yields CDR1 SGHRS and CDR2 YFSETQ. With V trimmed by 7 bases and J by 1 base, 9 bases remained unmatched. CDR3 sequence reads: CASASAGTGGQETQYF. As DNA, the CDR3 is TGCGCCAGCGCTTCCGCCGGGACAGGGGGCCAAGAGACCCAGTACTTC. Together with reference TRBV5-1 and TRBJ2-5, the CDR3 gives the full variable domain: KAGVTQTPRYLIKTRGQQVTLSCSPISGHRSVSWYQQTPGQGLQFLFEYFSETQRNKGNFPGRFSGRQFSNSRSEMNVSTLELGDSALYLCASASAGTGGQETQYFGPGTRLLVL.

This chain joins TRBV20-1 and TRBJ1-6; 10 bases match TRBD1. CDR1 is DFQATT, CDR2 SNEGSKA, per germline (reference sequence). The J segment lost 7 bases and the V segment lost 3 bases, leaving 6 bases of the junction unmatched. The CDR3 spans 15 residues. This chain's CDR3 is CSARGTGVINSPLHF. The CDR3 nucleotides are TGCAGTGCTAGGGGGACAGGGGTAATCAATTCACCCCTCCACTTT.

The rearrangement links TRBV4-1 to TRBJ2-4, with D possibly TRBD1 on 5 matching bases. Per germline, CDR1 MGHRA and CDR2 YSYEKL. V was clipped by 3 bases and J by 7 bases, with 16 bases between them. CDR3 length: 15 amino acids. The CDR3 nucleotides are TGCGCCAGCAGCCACCCGACAGCTAAGGGGAACATTCAGTACTTC. Protein sequence: CASSHPTAKGNIQYF.